Detailed here is one T cell receptor beta chain. Its antigen is undetermined. Investigators divided CD4+ cells into CD45RA+ naive and CD45RA-negative memory subsets. The data derive from a study of shared clonotypes between healthy human individuals. Germline-derived CDR1 and CDR2 are LNHDA and SQIVND (reference sequence). The CDR3 is 14 residues long. Trimming left V 4 bases short and J 5 bases short, with 14 bases between. Whole-study results and caveats: Sharing across four donors was seen in 4% to 6.5% of naive CD4 clonotypes.

Clones were sequenced by immunoSEQ multiplex PCR, and TCRdb holds only the in-frame ones, with some missing. The top ten clones hold about 0.39% of a sample with millions of clones, 85% to 95% of them seen once. This chain links TRBV19 with TRBJ1-1, with D maybe TRBD1 (5 bases). The sequenced sample consisted of naive CD4+ T cells from PBMCs. Subset: CD45RA+ positively selected. This TCR came from a man aged 18 to 29 in good health. Some clones in this sample may be carry-over from other donors' samples. The CDR3 nucleotides are TGTGCCAGTAGTACATCGGGGGTGGAGACTGAAGCTTTCTTT. Encoded protein: CASSTSGVETEAFF.